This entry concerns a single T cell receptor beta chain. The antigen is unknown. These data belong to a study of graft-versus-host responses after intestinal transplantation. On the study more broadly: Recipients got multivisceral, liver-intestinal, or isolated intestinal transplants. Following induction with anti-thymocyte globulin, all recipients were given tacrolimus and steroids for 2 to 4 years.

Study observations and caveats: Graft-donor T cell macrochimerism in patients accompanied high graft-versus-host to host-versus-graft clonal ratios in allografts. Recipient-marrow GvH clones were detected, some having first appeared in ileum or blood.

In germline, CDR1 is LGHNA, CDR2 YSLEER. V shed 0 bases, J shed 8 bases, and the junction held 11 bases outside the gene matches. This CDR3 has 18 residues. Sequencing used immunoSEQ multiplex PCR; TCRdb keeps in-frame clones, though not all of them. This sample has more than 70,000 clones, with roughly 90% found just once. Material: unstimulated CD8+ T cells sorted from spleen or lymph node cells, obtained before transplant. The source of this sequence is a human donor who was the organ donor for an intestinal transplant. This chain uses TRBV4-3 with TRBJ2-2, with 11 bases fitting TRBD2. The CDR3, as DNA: TGCGCCAGCAGCCAAGATCGGCTAGCGGGGGGATCAATTGGGGAGCTGTTTTTT. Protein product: CASSQDRLAGGSIGELFF.